In this sample, the clone carrying this T cell receptor (beta chain) turned up once. Its antigen remains unidentified. The PCR ran on 60 Vbeta and 13 Jbeta primers. Per the original methods: Later reanalysis found approximately 76 million unique TCR beta chains, around 10 million of them shared. Using immunoSEQ multiplex PCR, the repertoire was profiled, and TCRdb retains in-frame clones only, with some absent. That table furnishes V, J and clone size, whereas the DNA furnished D and trimming. The sample lists roughly 120,000 clones, around three quarters occurring once. CDR3 length: 11 residues. V shed 10 bases and J shed 6 bases, with 11 bases lying between them. Germline-derived CDR1 and CDR2 are MDHEN and SYDVKM. This sample was included in a study of cytomegalovirus exposure and HLA in healthy donors. Findings and caveats of the study: Most observed TCR sequences were rare, whereas some public TCRs were detected in many donors.

Healthy bone marrow donors made up the donors. The sequenced material came from PBMCs. The gene calls are TRBV28 and TRBJ2-3; the D gene is possibly TRBD2 (6 bases). The source of this sequence is a woman aged 30 to 39 in good health and CMV-seropositive. This CDR3 reads CATGGMDTQYF. CDR3 nucleotides: TGTGCCACCGGGGGTATGGATACGCAGTATTTT.